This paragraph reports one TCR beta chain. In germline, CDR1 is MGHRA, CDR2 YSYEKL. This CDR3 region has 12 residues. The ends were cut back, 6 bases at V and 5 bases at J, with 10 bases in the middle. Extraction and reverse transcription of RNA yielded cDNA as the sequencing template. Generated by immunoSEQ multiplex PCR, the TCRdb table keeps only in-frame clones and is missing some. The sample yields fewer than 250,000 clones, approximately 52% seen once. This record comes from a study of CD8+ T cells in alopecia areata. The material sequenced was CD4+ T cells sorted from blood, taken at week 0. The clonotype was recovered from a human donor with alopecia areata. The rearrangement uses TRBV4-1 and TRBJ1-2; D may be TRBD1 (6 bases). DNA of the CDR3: TGCGCCAGCAGACAGGGATTATATGGCTACACCTTC. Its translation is CASRQGLYGYTF.